These 2 T cell receptor beta chains share one sample of origin, sequenced in a study of blood T cell repertoires in COVID-19. Only in-frame clones appear in the TCRdb table, and some are missing; sequencing was by immunoSEQ multiplex PCR. The sample consists of tens of thousands of clones, around 80% of them appearing once. Sequencing used peripheral blood. Every receptor here comes from a man between 50 and 59 years old with active or convalescent COVID-19.

The chain employs TRBV19 and TRBJ2-2, with D unresolved. V was clipped by 4 bases and J by 2 bases, with 5 bases between them. The CDR3 sequence is 13 residues long. From germline, CDR1 is LNHDA and CDR2 SQIVND (reference sequence). This CDR3 reads CASSRANTGELFF. CDR3 sequence (DNA): TGTGCCAGTAGTAGGGCTAACACCGGGGAGCTGTTTTTT.

The chain carries TRBV21-1 and TRBJ2-7; TRBD1 is the table's D call, not checked against the DNA. TRBV21-1 is labeled a pseudogene. The CDR3 length is 17 residues. CDR3 nucleotides: TGTGCCAGCACCTCTCCAGGGAGCGACAGGGGTTCCTACGAGCAGTACGTC. This encodes CASTSPGSDRGSYEQYV.